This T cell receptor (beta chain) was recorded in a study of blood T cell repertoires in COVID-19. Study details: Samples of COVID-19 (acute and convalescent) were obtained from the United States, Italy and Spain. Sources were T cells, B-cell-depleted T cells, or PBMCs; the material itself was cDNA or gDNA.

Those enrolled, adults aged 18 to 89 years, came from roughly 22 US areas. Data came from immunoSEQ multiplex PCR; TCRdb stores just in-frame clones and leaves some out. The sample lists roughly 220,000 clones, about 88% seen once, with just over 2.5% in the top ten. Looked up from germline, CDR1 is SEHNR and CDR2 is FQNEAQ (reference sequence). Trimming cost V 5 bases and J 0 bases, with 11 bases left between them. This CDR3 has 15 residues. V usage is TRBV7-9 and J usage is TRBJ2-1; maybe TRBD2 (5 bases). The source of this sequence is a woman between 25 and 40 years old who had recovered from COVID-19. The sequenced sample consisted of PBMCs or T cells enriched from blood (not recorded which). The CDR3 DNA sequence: TGTGCCAGCAGCAAGAGGGAAGGCTCCTACAATGAGCAGTTCTTC. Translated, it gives CASSKREGSYNEQFF.